These T cell receptor beta chains were read from a single sample in a study of T cell responses to AZD1222 COVID-19 vaccine. The method was immunoSEQ multiplex PCR; TCRdb's version includes in-frame clones alone and lacks a portion of them. Of 150,000 to 200,000 clones in the sample, 75% to 90% were seen once. Here the sequenced sample was peripheral blood, taken on day 0 of AZD1222 vaccination. The source of these receptors is an adult in good health. Each CDR3 is given with its conserved first and last residue. Fields, in order: D gene, J gene, V gene, clone size, CDR3 DNA, CDR3 protein. The D gene is left open where the match is weak. Part of the rows lack a size; the others show once, few, many or a class for expanded clones.

NA	TRBJ2-1	TRBV5-1	NA	TGCGCCAGCAGAGAGGGGTCCTACAATGAGCAGTTCTTC	CASREGSYNEQFF
TRBD2	TRBJ2-2	TRBV27	NA	TGTGCCAGCAGTTTAGAGGCCTCTTGGACTAGCGGGAGGGCCGAGGACACCGGGGAGCTGTTTTTT	CASSLEASWTSGRAEDTGELFF
NA	TRBJ2-7	TRBV7-2	NA	TGTGCCAGCAGCTCCCCTCGCGGTAGTCCCTACGAGCAGTACTTC	CASSSPRGSPYEQYF
NA	TRBJ1-6	TRBV12-5	NA	TGTGCTAGTGGTTTGGTTTCGGACAGTCTGGGTTCACCCCTCCACTTT	CASGLVSDSLGSPLHF
TRBD1	TRBJ2-1	TRBV6-2/TRBV6-3	NA	TGTGCCAGCAGTATACAGGGGCCCTACAATGAGCAGTTCTTC	CASSIQGPYNEQFF
NA	TRBJ2-2	TRBV30	NA	TGTGCCTGGGGTCAGAGTCCCACCGGGGAGCTGTTTTTT	CAWGQSPTGELFF
NA	TRBJ1-4	TRBV18	NA	TGTGCCAGCTCAACGCCGGAGGGGGGTGAAAAACTGTTTTTT	CASSTPEGGEKLFF
NA	TRBJ1-2	TRBV4-3	NA	TGCGCCAGCAGCCAAAATCCTTGGGAGAGAGTCTATGGCTACACCTTC	CASSQNPWERVYGYTF
TRBD1	TRBJ1-1	TRBV28	NA	TGTGCCAGCAGTCGCGGACAGGGAAAAATAGGGAACACTGAAGCTTTCTTT	CASSRGQGKIGNTEAFF
TRBD1	TRBJ1-6	TRBV7-8	NA	TGTGCCAGCAGCTTAGGGGGCCGGGACAGAGATAATTCACCCCTCCACTTT	CASSLGGRDRDNSPLHF
TRBD2	TRBJ2-2	TRBV11-3	NA	TGTGCCACCGGAGCGGGAGAGGGTTCTGGTAATACCGGGGAGCTGTTTTTT	CATGAGEGSGNTGELFF
TRBD1	TRBJ1-5	TRBV4-3	NA	TGCGCCAGCAGCCAAGATGTGGCAGGGGGCAGTCAGCCCCAGCATTTT	CASSQDVAGGSQPQHF
NA	TRBJ2-5	TRBV4-2	NA	TGTGCCAGCAGCCAAGCCCCGGAGGTAGTGGCAGAGACCCAGTACTTC	CASSQAPEVVAETQYF
NA	TRBJ2-5	TRBV28	once	TGTGCCAGCAGTTTACGACAAGAGACCCAGTACTTC	CASSLRQETQYF
TRBD1	TRBJ1-2	TRBV7-2	NA	TGTGCCAGCAGCCCTTCCCGGGACAGGGTCCGGTATGGCTACACCTTC	CASSPSRDRVRYGYTF
NA	TRBJ1-6	TRBV28	NA	TGTGCCAGCAGTGAAAGGGATTCACCCCTCCACTTT	CASSERDSPLHF
NA	TRBJ2-1	TRBV7-9	NA	TGTGCCAGCAGCTTACCGACCTACAATGAGCAGTTCTTC	CASSLPTYNEQFF
TRBD1	TRBJ1-5	TRBV6-5	NA	TGTGCCAGCAGGACTAGACAGGGGGCTAGTCAGCCCCAGCATTTT	CASRTRQGASQPQHF
NA	TRBJ2-7	TRBV20-1	NA	TGCAGTGCTAGTAGTAACGAGCAGTACTTC	CSASSNEQYF
NA	TRBJ1-2	TRBV5-5	once	TGTGCCAGCAGCTTGTGGCACAGGGTAGGGAACTATGGCTACACCTTC	CASSLWHRVGNYGYTF
NA	TRBJ2-7	TRBV27	NA	TGTGCCAGCAGTTTATTTCACGAACGGATGGCACAGTACTTC	CASSLFHERMAQYF
NA	TRBJ1-5	TRBV27	NA	TGTGCCAGCAGAAAGGGGCCCCAGGGTGGCAATCAGCCCCAGCATTTT	CASRKGPQGGNQPQHF
NA	TRBJ1-2	TRBV7-9	NA	TGTGCCAGCAGCCAAAACAGGCTAGGGGAGCGAGGGGGCTACACCTTC	CASSQNRLGERGGYTF
TRBD1	TRBJ1-2	TRBV28	NA	TGTGCCAGCAGTTACGGGACAGCTAACTATGGCTACACCTTC	CASSYGTANYGYTF
TRBD1	TRBJ1-2	TRBV30	once	TGTGCCTGGAGTGGCCGGGAGGGGGCGGGAAATAACTATGGCTACACCTTC	CAWSGREGAGNNYGYTF
NA	TRBJ2-7	TRBV5-4	NA	TGTGCCAGCAGCTTGGCCTTGCGAGACGAGCAGTACTTC	CASSLALRDEQYF
TRBD1	TRBJ1-2	TRBV7-6	NA	TGTGCCAGCAGCAGACGGACAGGGGAGGATGGCTACACCTTC	CASSRRTGEDGYTF
TRBD1	TRBJ2-7	TRBV5-6	medium-sized	TGTGCCAGCAGCTTTCCGGGACAGACCAATTACGAGCAGTACTTC	CASSFPGQTNYEQYF
NA	TRBJ1-1	TRBV5-5	NA	TGTGCCAGCAGCTCGCCGGCCGGGGGGTACACTGAAGCTTTCTTT	CASSSPAGGYTEAFF